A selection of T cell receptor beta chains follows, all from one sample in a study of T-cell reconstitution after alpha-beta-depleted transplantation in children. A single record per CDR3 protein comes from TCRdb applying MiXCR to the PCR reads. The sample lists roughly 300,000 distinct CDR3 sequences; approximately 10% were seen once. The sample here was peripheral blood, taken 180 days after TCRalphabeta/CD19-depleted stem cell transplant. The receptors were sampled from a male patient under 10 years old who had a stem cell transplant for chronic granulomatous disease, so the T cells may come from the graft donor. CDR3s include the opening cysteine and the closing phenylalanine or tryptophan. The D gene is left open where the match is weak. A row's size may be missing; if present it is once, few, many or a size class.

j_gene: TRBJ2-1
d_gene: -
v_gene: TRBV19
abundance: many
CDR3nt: TGTGCCAGTAGCCGAAGGGACCAATACAATGAGCAGTTCTTC
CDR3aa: CASSRRDQYNEQFF

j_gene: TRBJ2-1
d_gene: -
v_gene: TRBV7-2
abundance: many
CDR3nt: TGTGCAACGACCCGGGTACCCCAATACGAGCAGTTCTTC
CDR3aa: CATTRVPQYEQFF

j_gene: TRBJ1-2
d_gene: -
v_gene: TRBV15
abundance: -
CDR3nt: TGTGCCACCAGCAGCCCTATCCGGCGGTGGGGAATTTATGGCTACACCTTC
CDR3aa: CATSSPIRRWGIYGYTF

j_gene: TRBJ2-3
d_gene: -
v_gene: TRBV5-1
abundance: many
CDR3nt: TGCGCCAGCAGCCCGGACAAGGATACGCAGTATTTT
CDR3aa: CASSPDKDTQYF

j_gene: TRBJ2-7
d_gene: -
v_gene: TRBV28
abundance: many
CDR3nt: TGTGCCAGCAGCCCTCCCAGCTACGAGCAGTACTTC
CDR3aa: CASSPPSYEQYF

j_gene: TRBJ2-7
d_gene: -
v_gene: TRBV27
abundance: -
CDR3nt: TGTGCCAGCAGGACCGACAATTACGAGCAGCACTTC
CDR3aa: CASRTDNYEQHF

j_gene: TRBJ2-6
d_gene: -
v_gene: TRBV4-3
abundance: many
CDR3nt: TGCGCCAGCAGCCAAGATCATGCTTATGGGGCCAACGTCCTGACTTTC
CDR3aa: CASSQDHAYGANVLTF

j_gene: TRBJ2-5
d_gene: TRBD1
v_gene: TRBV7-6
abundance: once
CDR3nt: TGTGCCAGCAGCTTAGAGGGGACAGGGGGCAGGGAGACCCAGTACTTC
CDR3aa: CASSLEGTGGRETQYF

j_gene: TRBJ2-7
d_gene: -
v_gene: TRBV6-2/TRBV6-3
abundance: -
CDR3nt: TGTGCCAGCAGTTACTCGAAAAGGGGAATGTACGAGCAGTACTTC
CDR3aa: CASSYSKRGMYEQYF

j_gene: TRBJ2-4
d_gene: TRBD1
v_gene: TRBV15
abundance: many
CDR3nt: TGTGCCACCAGGAACACAGGGGGGAACATTCAGTACTTC
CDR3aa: CATRNTGGNIQYF

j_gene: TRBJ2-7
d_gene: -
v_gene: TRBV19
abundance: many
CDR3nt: TGTGCCAGTAGTATGACTACTTCCTCTCCCGAGCAGTACTTC
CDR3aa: CASSMTTSSPEQYF

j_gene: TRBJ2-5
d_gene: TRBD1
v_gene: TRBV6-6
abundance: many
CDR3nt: TGTGCCAGCAGTTACTCGGGACAGGGGGCACTCTCCCAAGAGACCCAGTACTTC
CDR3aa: CASSYSGQGALSQETQYF

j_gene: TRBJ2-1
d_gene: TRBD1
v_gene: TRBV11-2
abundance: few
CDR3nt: TGTGCCAGCAGTAAGCAGGGGGCTAGCAGAGGCAATGAGCAGTTCTTC
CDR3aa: CASSKQGASRGNEQFF

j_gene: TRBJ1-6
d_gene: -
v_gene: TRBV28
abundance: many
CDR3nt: TGTGCCAGCAGTCCACCCATGCCACCCCTCCACTTT
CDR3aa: CASSPPMPPLHF

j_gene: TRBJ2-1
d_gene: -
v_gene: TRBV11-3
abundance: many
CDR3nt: TGTGCCAGCAGCTTAGGTTCTAGCGTCTCCAATGAGCAGTTCTTC
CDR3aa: CASSLGSSVSNEQFF

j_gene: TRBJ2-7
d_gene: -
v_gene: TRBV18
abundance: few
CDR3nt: TGTGCCAGCTCACCCGGGTTTTCGACTGTCTCCTACGAGCAGTACTTC
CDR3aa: CASSPGFSTVSYEQYF

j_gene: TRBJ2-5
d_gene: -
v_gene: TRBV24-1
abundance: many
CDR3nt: TGTGCCACCAGTGATCCCCGGACAGGGAGGGGAGAGACCCAGTACTTC
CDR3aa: CATSDPRTGRGETQYF

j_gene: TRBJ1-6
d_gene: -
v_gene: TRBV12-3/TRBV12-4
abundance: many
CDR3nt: TGTGCCAGCAGTTTACAGGTTGCCAGGGCAAATTCACCCCTCCACTTT
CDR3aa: CASSLQVARANSPLHF

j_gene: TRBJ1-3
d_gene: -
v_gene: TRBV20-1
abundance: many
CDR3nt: TGCAGTGCTAGCGGCCTGCTCTCTGGAAACACCATATATTTT
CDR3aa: CSASGLLSGNTIYF

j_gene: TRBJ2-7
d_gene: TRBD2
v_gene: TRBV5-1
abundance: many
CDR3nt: TGCGCCAGCAGCCCGGGACTAGCGGGAGGGCAGTACGAGCAGTACTTC
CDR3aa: CASSPGLAGGQYEQYF

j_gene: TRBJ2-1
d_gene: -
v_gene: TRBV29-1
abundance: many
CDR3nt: TGCAGCGTTATAGGGTACAATGAGCAGTTCTTC
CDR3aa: CSVIGYNEQFF

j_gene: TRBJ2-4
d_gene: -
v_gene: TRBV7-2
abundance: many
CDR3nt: TGTGCCAGCAGCTTATTTACAGAAAACATTCAGTACTTC
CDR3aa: CASSLFTENIQYF

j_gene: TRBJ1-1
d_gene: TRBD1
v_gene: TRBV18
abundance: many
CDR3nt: TGTGCCAGCTCACCACGGACCCAGGGGACAGGCACTGAAGCTTTCTTT
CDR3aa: CASSPRTQGTGTEAFF

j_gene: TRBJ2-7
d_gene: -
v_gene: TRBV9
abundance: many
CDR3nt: TGTGCCAGCAGCCCAGGGGATGTGAGCTCCTACGAGCAGTACTTC
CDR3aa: CASSPGDVSSYEQYF

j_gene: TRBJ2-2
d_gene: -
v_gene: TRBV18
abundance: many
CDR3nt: TGTGCCAGCTCACCGACCGGGACCTCCGGGGAGCTGTTTTTT
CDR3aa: CASSPTGTSGELFF

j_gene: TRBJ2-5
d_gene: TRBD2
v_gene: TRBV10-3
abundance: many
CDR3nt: TGTGCCATCTCAACTAGCGGGGCAACAGAAGAGACCCAGTACTTC
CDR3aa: CAISTSGATEETQYF

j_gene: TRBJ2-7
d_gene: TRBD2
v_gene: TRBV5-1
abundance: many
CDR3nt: TGCGCCAGCAGCTTGGTTCTTGGGAGGGTTAACGAGCAGTACTTC
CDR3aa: CASSLVLGRVNEQYF

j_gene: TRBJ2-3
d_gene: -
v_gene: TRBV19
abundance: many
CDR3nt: TGTGCCAGTAGTAGTGGGGCGTCAGATACGCAGTATTTT
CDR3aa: CASSSGASDTQYF

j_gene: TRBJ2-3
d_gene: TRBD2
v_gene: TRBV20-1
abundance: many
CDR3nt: TGCAGTGCTAACCTAGCGGGGGGCACAGATACGCAGTATTTT
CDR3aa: CSANLAGGTDTQYF

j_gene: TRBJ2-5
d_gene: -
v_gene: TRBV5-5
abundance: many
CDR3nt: TGTGCCAGCACTCGGGGCAGCCCACAAGAGACCCAGTACTTC
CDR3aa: CASTRGSPQETQYF

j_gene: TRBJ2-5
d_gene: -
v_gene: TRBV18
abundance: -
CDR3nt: TGTGCCAGCTCATTCTCCTCAGGGGTCAAAGAGACCCAGTACTTC
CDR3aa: CASSFSSGVKETQYF

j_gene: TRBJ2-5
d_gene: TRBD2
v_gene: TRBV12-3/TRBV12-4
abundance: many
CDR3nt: TGTGCCAGCAGCGCTAGCGGGGGAGAGACCCAGTACTTC
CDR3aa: CASSASGGETQYF

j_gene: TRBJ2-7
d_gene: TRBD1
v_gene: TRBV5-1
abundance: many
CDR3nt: TGCGCCAGCAGCCCGGGACAGGCTGCCTACGAGCAGTACTTC
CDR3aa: CASSPGQAAYEQYF

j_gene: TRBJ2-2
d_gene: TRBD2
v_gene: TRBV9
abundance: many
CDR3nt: TGTGCCAGCAGCAAACTAGCGGTCTCCACCGGGGAGCTGTTTTTT
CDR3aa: CASSKLAVSTGELFF

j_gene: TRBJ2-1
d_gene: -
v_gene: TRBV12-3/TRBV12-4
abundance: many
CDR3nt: TGTGCCAGCAGTTTTCGTAACTTTCCCTACAATGAGCAGTTCTTC
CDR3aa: CASSFRNFPYNEQFF

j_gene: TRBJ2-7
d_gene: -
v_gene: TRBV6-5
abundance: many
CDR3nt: TGTGCCAGCAGTCTCGGGACGGATCGTTTTCTCTACGAGCAGTACTTC
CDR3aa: CASSLGTDRFLYEQYF

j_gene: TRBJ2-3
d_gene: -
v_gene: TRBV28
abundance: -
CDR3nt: TGTGCCAGCAGTTTAGGTGCGGTGCAGTTTACGCAGTATTTT
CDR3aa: CASSLGAVQFTQYF

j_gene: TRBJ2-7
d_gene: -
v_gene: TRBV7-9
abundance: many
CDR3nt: TGTGCCAGCAGGACTCTCAGGGGACCGGGCGAGCAGTACTTC
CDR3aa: CASRTLRGPGEQYF

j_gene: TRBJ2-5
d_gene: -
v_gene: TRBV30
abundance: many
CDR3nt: TGTGCCTGGGATCTGGTTGGAGGACAAGAGACCCAGTACTTC
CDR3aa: CAWDLVGGQETQYF

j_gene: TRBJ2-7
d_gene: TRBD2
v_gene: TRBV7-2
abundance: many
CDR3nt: TGTGCCAGCAGCTTGCAGACAAGGACTAGCCAGCAGTACTTC
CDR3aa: CASSLQTRTSQQYF

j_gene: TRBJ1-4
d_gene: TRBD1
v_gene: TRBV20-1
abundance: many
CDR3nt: TGCAGTGCTAGAAGGCCGACAGGGGACGGCGAAAAACTGTTTTTT
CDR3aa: CSARRPTGDGEKLFF

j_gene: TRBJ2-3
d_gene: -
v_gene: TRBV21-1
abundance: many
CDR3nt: TGTGCCAGCAGCAAAGGGGGCTGGGGGAGGGCGACAGATACGCAGTATTTT
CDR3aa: CASSKGGWGRATDTQYF

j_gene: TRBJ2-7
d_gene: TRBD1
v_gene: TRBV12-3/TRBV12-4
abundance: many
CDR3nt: TGTGCCAGCAGTTTAGAAATAACAGGGGGCCACTCCTACGAGCAGTACTTC
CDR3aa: CASSLEITGGHSYEQYF

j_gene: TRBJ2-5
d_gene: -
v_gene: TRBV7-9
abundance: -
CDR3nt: TGTGCCAGCAGCCCCTTTGAGGGGACCCAGTACTTC
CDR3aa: CASSPFEGTQYF

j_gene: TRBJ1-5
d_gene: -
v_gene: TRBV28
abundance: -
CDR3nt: TGTGCCAGCAGTTTAAAACCGCCTTATAGCAATCAGCCCCAGCATTTT
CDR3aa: CASSLKPPYSNQPQHF

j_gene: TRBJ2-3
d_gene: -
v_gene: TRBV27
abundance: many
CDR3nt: TGTGCCAGCAGTTCACTCCAGGCAGATACGCAGTATTTT
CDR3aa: CASSSLQADTQYF

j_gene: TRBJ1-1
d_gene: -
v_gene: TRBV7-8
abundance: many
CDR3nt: TGTGCCAGCAGCTTAGATTGGGGGTCCGACCAAGCTTTCTTT
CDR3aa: CASSLDWGSDQAFF

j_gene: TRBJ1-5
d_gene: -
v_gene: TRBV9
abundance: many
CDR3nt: TGTGCCAGCAGCGTAGAGGGTATTCCTGGTCAGCCCCAGCATTTT
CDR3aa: CASSVEGIPGQPQHF

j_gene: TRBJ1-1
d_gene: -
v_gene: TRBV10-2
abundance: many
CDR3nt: TGCGCCAGCAGGGATGATGCACAGGGCTTGAACACTGAAGCTTTCTTT
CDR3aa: CASRDDAQGLNTEAFF

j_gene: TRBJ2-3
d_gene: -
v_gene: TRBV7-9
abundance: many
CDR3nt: TGTGCCAGCAGCTTAAACGGCGGGAGCACAGATACGCAGTATTTT
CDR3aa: CASSLNGGSTDTQYF

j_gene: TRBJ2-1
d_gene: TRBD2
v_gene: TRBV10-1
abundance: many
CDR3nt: TGCGCCAGCAGTGAGCCCGGGCGACCAGGACTAGCAGTCCATGAGCAGTTCTTC
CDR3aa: CASSEPGRPGLAVHEQFF

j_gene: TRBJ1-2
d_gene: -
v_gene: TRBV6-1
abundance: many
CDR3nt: TGTGCCAGCAGTGATCACTATGGCTACACCTTC
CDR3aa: CASSDHYGYTF